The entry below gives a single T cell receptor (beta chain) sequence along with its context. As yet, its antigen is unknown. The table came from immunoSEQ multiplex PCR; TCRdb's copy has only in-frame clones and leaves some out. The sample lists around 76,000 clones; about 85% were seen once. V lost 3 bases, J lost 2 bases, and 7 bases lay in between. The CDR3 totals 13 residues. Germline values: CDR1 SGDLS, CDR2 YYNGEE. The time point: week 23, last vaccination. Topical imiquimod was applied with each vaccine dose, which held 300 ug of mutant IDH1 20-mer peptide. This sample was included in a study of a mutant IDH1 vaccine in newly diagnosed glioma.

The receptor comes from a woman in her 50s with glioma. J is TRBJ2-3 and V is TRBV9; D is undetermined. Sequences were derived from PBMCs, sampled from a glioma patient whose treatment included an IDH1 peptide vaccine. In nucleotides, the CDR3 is TGTGCCAGCAGCGCACCCGTCACAGATACGCAGTATTTT. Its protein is CASSAPVTDTQYF.